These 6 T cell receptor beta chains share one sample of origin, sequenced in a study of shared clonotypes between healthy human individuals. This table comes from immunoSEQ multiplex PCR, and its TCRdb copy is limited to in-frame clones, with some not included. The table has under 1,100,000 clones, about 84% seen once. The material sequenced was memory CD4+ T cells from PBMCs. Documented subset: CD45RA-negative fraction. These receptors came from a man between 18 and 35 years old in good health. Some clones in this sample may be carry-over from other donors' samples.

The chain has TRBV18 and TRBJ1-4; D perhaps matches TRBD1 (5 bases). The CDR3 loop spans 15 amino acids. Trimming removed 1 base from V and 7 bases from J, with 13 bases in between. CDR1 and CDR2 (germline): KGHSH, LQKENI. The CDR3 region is CASSPRTQRGEKLFF. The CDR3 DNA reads TGTGCCAGCTCACCACGGACGCAGAGGGGTGAAAAACTGTTTTTT.

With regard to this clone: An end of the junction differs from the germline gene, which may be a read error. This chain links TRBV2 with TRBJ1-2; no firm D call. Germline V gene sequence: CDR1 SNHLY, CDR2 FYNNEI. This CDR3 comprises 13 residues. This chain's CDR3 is CASREGANYGYTF. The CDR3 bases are TGTGCCAGCAGGGAAGGAGCTAACTATGGCTACACCTTC.

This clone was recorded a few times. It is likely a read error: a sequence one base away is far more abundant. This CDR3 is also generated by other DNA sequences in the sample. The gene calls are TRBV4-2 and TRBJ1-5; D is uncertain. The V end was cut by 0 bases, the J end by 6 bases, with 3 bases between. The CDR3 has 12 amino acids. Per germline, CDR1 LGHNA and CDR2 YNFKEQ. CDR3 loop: CASSQDGQPQHF. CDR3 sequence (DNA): TGTGCCAGCAGCCAAGATGGTCAGCCCCAGCATTTT.

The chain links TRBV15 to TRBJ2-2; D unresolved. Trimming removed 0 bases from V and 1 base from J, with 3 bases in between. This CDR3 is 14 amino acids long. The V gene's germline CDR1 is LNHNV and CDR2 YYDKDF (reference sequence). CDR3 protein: CATSRERNTGELFF. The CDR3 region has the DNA TGTGCCACCAGCAGAGAGCGGAACACCGGGGAGCTGTTTTTT. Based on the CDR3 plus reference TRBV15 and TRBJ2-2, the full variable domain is DAMVIQNPRYQVTQFGKPVTLSCSQTLNHNVMYWYQQKSSQAPKLLFHYYDKDFNNEADTPDNFQSRRPNTSFCFLDIRSPGLGDTAMYLCATSRERNTGELFFGEGSRLTVL.

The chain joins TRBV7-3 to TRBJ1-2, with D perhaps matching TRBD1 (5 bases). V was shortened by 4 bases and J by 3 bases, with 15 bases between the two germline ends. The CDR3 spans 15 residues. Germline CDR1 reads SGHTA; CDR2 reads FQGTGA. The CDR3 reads CASSSGRPGDYGYTF. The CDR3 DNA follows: TGTGCCAGCAGCTCCGGTCGCCCGGGGGACTATGGCTACACCTTC.

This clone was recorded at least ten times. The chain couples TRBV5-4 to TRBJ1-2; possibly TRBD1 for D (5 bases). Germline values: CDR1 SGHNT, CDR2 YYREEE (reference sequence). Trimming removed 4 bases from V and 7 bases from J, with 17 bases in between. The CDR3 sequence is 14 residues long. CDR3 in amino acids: CASSLGGRGSGYTF. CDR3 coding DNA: TGTGCCAGCAGCCTCGGGGGGAGGGGATCTGGCTACACCTTC.